This TCR beta chain is drawn from a study of regulatory T cells in long-lasting Graves disease. In germline, CDR1 is MGHRA, CDR2 YSYEKL. The CDR3 is 13 residues long. The V end lost 4 bases, the J end lost 0 bases, and 7 bases lay between the germline ends. This clonotype has a count of ten or more. Libraries of TCR beta came from iRepertoire HTBI primers plus Arm-PCR of CDR3 regions. Each CDR3 protein gets one entry after TCRdb re-called the multiplex PCR reads with MiXCR. The sample lists some 250,000 distinct CDR3 sequences, around 20% occurring once. Indicated time point: newly diagnosed GD, antithyroid drugs for less than 3 months. PBMC-extracted RNA yielded the TCR library. Graves' disease diagnosis followed American Thyroid Association guidelines.

The rearrangement joins TRBV4-1 to TRBJ2-7; D is undetermined. This sample comprised peripheral blood mononuclear cells (PBMCs), obtained at new diagnosis, from a patient treated with antithyroid drugs. The clonotype comes from a female donor with Graves disease. The CDR3 region is CASSLDNSYEQYF. The CDR3, as DNA: TGCGCCAGCAGCCTCGACAACTCCTACGAGCAGTACTTC.